This T cell receptor beta chain was documented in a study of B cell selection in AIRE deficiency. Regarding the study as a whole: About 30% of healthy-shared Treg TCRbeta sequences appeared in patient Tconv cells.

Data came from immunoSEQ multiplex PCR; TCRdb stores just in-frame clones and leaves some out. Of roughly 14,000 clones in the sample, roughly 91% were seen once. The germline CDR1 and CDR2 sequences are MDHEN and SYDVKM. This CDR3 contains 16 residues. V dropped 5 bases and J dropped 8; count of bases not matched to a gene: 8. This clone is a singleton in its sample. As yet, its antigen is unknown. Regulatory T cells were sorted as CD4+CD25hiCD127low/negative cells. The clonotype was recovered from a human donor with AIRE deficiency. The gene calls are TRBV28 and TRBJ2-2, with TRBD2 identical over 13 bases. Sequenced input: Tregs sorted from PBMCs. The CDR3, as DNA: TGTGCCAGCAGTACCCGGACTAGCGGGGGCGGAGGGGAGCTGTTTTTT. Protein product: CASSTRTSGGGGELFF.